A selection of T cell receptor beta chains follows, all from one sample in a study of cytomegalovirus exposure and HLA in healthy donors. The method was immunoSEQ multiplex PCR; TCRdb's version includes in-frame clones alone and lacks a portion of them. This table holds 150,000 to 200,000 clones, approximately 80% found once. The specimen sequenced was PBMCs. Receptor source: a woman in her thirties or forties in good health and CMV-seropositive. Both conserved end residues are part of each CDR3. Fields, in order: clone size, V gene, D gene, CDR3 length, J gene, CDR3 protein, CDR3 DNA. The D gene is left open where the match is weak. Expanded clones are given a class, and other clones once, few, many or no size at all.

abundance: -; v_gene: TRBV19; d_gene: -; len: 15; j_gene: TRBJ2-2; CDR3aa: CASSPREPYAGELFF; CDR3nt: TGTGCCAGTAGTCCAAGGGAGCCTTACGCCGGGGAGCTGTTTTTT
abundance: few; v_gene: TRBV7-9; d_gene: -; len: 14; j_gene: TRBJ2-7; CDR3aa: CASSPWRKSEEQYF; CDR3nt: TGTGCCAGCTCCCCATGGCGGAAATCGGAGGAGCAGTACTTC
abundance: -; v_gene: TRBV7-2; d_gene: -; len: 14; j_gene: TRBJ1-2; CDR3aa: CASSSTRQVYGYTF; CDR3nt: TGTGCCAGCAGCTCCACACGACAGGTCTATGGCTACACCTTC
abundance: -; v_gene: TRBV4-3; d_gene: -; len: 15; j_gene: TRBJ2-4; CDR3aa: CASSQEIGAWNIQYF; CDR3nt: TGCGCCAGCAGCCAAGAAATTGGGGCTTGGAACATTCAGTACTTC
abundance: -; v_gene: TRBV27; d_gene: TRBD1; len: 15; j_gene: TRBJ1-2; CDR3aa: CASSWGGQGMGGYTF; CDR3nt: TGTGCCAGCAGTTGGGGCGGACAGGGGATGGGAGGCTACACCTTC
abundance: -; v_gene: TRBV7-9; d_gene: TRBD2; len: 18; j_gene: TRBJ2-1; CDR3aa: CASSLAAFHSGGLNEQFF; CDR3nt: TGTGCCAGCAGCTTAGCCGCCTTTCACAGCGGGGGGCTCAATGAGCAGTTCTTC
abundance: once; v_gene: TRBV7-2; d_gene: TRBD1; len: 16; j_gene: TRBJ2-1; CDR3aa: CASSLEVGQGYNEQFF; CDR3nt: TGTGCCAGCAGCTTAGAAGTAGGACAGGGCTACAATGAGCAGTTCTTC
abundance: -; v_gene: TRBV27; d_gene: -; len: 14; j_gene: TRBJ2-3; CDR3aa: CASSLAETRDTQYF; CDR3nt: TGTGCCAGCAGTTTAGCGGAGACGAGAGATACGCAGTATTTT
abundance: -; v_gene: TRBV12-5; d_gene: -; len: 13; j_gene: TRBJ1-2; CDR3aa: CASGSGQNYGYTF; CDR3nt: TGTGCTAGTGGTAGCGGACAGAACTATGGCTACACCTTC
abundance: few; v_gene: TRBV5-8; d_gene: TRBD2; len: 18; j_gene: TRBJ2-5; CDR3aa: CASSSSGTSGVRRETQYF; CDR3nt: TGTGCCAGCAGCTCCTCCGGGACTAGCGGGGTTAGGCGAGAGACCCAGTACTTC
abundance: -; v_gene: TRBV6-5; d_gene: -; len: 14; j_gene: TRBJ1-2; CDR3aa: CASSYSGQGYGYTF; CDR3nt: TGTGCCAGCAGTTACTCAGGGCAGGGTTATGGCTACACCTTC
abundance: -; v_gene: TRBV10-3; d_gene: -; len: 14; j_gene: TRBJ1-2; CDR3aa: CAIRAGQTNYGYTF; CDR3nt: TGTGCCATCAGGGCAGGTCAAACTAACTATGGCTACACCTTC
abundance: -; v_gene: TRBV7-9; d_gene: TRBD2; len: 15; j_gene: TRBJ2-1; CDR3aa: CASSLSAGGPYEQFF; CDR3nt: TGTGCCAGCAGCTTATCAGCGGGAGGGCCCTATGAGCAGTTCTTC
abundance: -; v_gene: TRBV18; d_gene: -; len: 14; j_gene: TRBJ2-3; CDR3aa: CASSPPSDTDTQYF; CDR3nt: TGTGCCAGCTCACCTCCTAGCGATACAGATACGCAGTATTTT
abundance: -; v_gene: TRBV7-2; d_gene: -; len: 13; j_gene: TRBJ2-5; CDR3aa: CASSSYTEETQYF; CDR3nt: TGTGCCAGCAGCTCTTACACCGAAGAGACCCAGTACTTC
abundance: -; v_gene: TRBV6-6; d_gene: -; len: 13; j_gene: TRBJ1-1; CDR3aa: CASSNQRTTEAFF; CDR3nt: TGTGCCAGCAGTAATCAAAGAACAACTGAAGCTTTCTTT
abundance: -; v_gene: TRBV5-4; d_gene: -; len: 14; j_gene: TRBJ2-1; CDR3aa: CASDRGGIPREQFF; CDR3nt: TGTGCCAGCGACCGTGGCGGGATCCCCCGGGAGCAGTTCTTC
abundance: -; v_gene: TRBV7-2; d_gene: -; len: 13; j_gene: TRBJ2-5; CDR3aa: CASSLQGEETQYF; CDR3nt: TGTGCCAGCAGCTTACAGGGTGAGGAGACCCAGTACTTC
abundance: -; v_gene: TRBV9; d_gene: -; len: 14; j_gene: TRBJ2-7; CDR3aa: CASSVDPTSYEQYF; CDR3nt: TGTGCCAGCAGCGTAGACCCTACTTCCTACGAGCAGTACTTC
abundance: -; v_gene: TRBV27; d_gene: -; len: 15; j_gene: TRBJ2-7; CDR3aa: CASSRLEKGSYEQYF; CDR3nt: TGTGCCAGCAGCCGACTTGAAAAGGGGTCCTACGAGCAGTACTTC
abundance: once; v_gene: TRBV19; d_gene: -; len: 13; j_gene: TRBJ2-7; CDR3aa: CASSTTHSYEQYF; CDR3nt: TGTGCCAGTAGTACGACCCACAGTTACGAGCAGTACTTC
abundance: -; v_gene: TRBV11-2; d_gene: -; len: 15; j_gene: TRBJ1-1; CDR3aa: CASSTPTGGNTEAFF; CDR3nt: TGTGCCAGCAGCACCCCGACAGGAGGGAACACTGAAGCTTTCTTT
abundance: few; v_gene: TRBV6-1; d_gene: -; len: 13; j_gene: TRBJ2-1; CDR3aa: CASSVFTGNEQFF; CDR3nt: TGTGCCAGCAGTGTGTTTACAGGGAATGAGCAGTTCTTC
abundance: -; v_gene: TRBV19; d_gene: TRBD1; len: 15; j_gene: TRBJ2-7; CDR3aa: CASSIDRGLRYEQYF; CDR3nt: TGTGCCAGTAGTATCGACAGGGGGCTTAGATACGAGCAGTACTTC
abundance: -; v_gene: TRBV7-2; d_gene: TRBD1; len: 16; j_gene: TRBJ1-4; CDR3aa: CASSSGQGITNEKLFF; CDR3nt: TGTGCCAGCAGCTCGGGACAGGGGATCACTAATGAAAAACTGTTTTTT
abundance: few; v_gene: TRBV4-2; d_gene: TRBD2; len: 16; j_gene: TRBJ2-7; CDR3aa: CASSSGLAGHPYEQYF; CDR3nt: TGTGCCAGCAGCTCGGGACTAGCGGGCCATCCCTACGAGCAGTACTTC
abundance: -; v_gene: TRBV30; d_gene: TRBD1; len: 14; j_gene: TRBJ1-3; CDR3aa: CAWSVGQGGHTIYF; CDR3nt: TGTGCCTGGAGTGTAGGACAGGGGGGACACACCATATATTTT
abundance: -; v_gene: TRBV29-1; d_gene: TRBD2; len: 16; j_gene: TRBJ2-3; CDR3aa: CSVEESSGGGTDTQYF; CDR3nt: TGCAGCGTTGAAGAAAGCAGCGGGGGGGGCACAGATACGCAGTATTTT
abundance: -; v_gene: TRBV9; d_gene: -; len: 14; j_gene: TRBJ2-3; CDR3aa: CASSERQLTDTQYF; CDR3nt: TGTGCCAGCAGCGAAAGACAGTTGACGGATACGCAGTATTTT
abundance: -; v_gene: TRBV2; d_gene: TRBD1; len: 15; j_gene: TRBJ1-1; CDR3aa: CASSTGTGDNTEAFF; CDR3nt: TGTGCCAGCAGTACCGGGACAGGGGATAACACTGAAGCTTTCTTT
abundance: -; v_gene: TRBV5-5; d_gene: -; len: 17; j_gene: TRBJ2-2; CDR3aa: CASSQFESTLNTGELFF; CDR3nt: TGTGCCAGCAGCCAATTTGAGAGTACTTTAAACACCGGGGAGCTGTTTTTT
abundance: -; v_gene: TRBV18; d_gene: -; len: 17; j_gene: TRBJ2-7; CDR3aa: CASSPSQGNAPGSEQYF; CDR3nt: TGTGCCAGCTCACCTTCACAGGGTAACGCGCCGGGATCCGAGCAGTACTTC
abundance: once; v_gene: TRBV4-3; d_gene: TRBD2; len: 17; j_gene: TRBJ2-1; CDR3aa: CASSQESRGDSYNEQFF; CDR3nt: TGCGCCAGCAGCCAAGAGTCGCGGGGGGACTCCTACAATGAGCAGTTCTTC
abundance: -; v_gene: TRBV7-2; d_gene: TRBD2; len: 15; j_gene: TRBJ2-1; CDR3aa: CASSLEGGRSNEQFF; CDR3nt: TGTGCCAGCAGCTTAGAGGGCGGGAGATCGAATGAGCAGTTCTTC
abundance: -; v_gene: TRBV15; d_gene: TRBD2; len: 18; j_gene: TRBJ2-5; CDR3aa: CATSRDLGTSGGQETQYF; CDR3nt: TGTGCCACCAGCAGAGATCTTGGGACTAGCGGGGGCCAAGAGACCCAGTACTTC
abundance: -; v_gene: TRBV6-6; d_gene: -; len: 15; j_gene: TRBJ2-5; CDR3aa: CASSYPGGQGETQYF; CDR3nt: TGTGCCAGCAGTTACCCCGGGGGGCAGGGAGAGACCCAGTACTTC
abundance: -; v_gene: TRBV30; d_gene: TRBD2; len: 16; j_gene: TRBJ2-7; CDR3aa: CAWSVLAGALSYEQYF; CDR3nt: TGTGCCTGGAGTGTACTAGCGGGAGCCCTCTCCTACGAGCAGTACTTC
abundance: -; v_gene: TRBV7-9; d_gene: -; len: 13; j_gene: TRBJ2-1; CDR3aa: CASSPTTIDEQFF; CDR3nt: TGTGCCAGCAGCCCGACGACAATTGATGAGCAGTTCTTC
abundance: -; v_gene: TRBV28; d_gene: -; len: 16; j_gene: TRBJ2-2; CDR3aa: CASRGYRDSPSGELFF; CDR3nt: TGTGCCAGCAGGGGATACCGGGACTCTCCCTCGGGGGAGCTGTTTTTT
abundance: -; v_gene: TRBV9; d_gene: -; len: 15; j_gene: TRBJ2-1; CDR3aa: CASSVGLSSYNEQFF; CDR3nt: TGTGCCAGCAGCGTAGGATTGAGCTCCTACAATGAGCAGTTCTTC
abundance: -; v_gene: TRBV4-3; d_gene: TRBD1; len: 14; j_gene: TRBJ1-4; CDR3aa: CASSQTGGGEKLFF; CDR3nt: TGCGCCAGCAGCCAGACAGGGGGCGGTGAAAAACTGTTTTTT
abundance: once; v_gene: TRBV7-8; d_gene: -; len: 14; j_gene: TRBJ2-5; CDR3aa: CASSPARTQETQYF; CDR3nt: TGTGCCAGCAGCCCCGCGAGGACTCAAGAGACCCAGTACTTC
abundance: -; v_gene: TRBV5-1; d_gene: TRBD1; len: 16; j_gene: TRBJ1-4; CDR3aa: CASSLGQTGLGEKLFF; CDR3nt: TGCGCCAGCAGCTTGGGACAGACAGGGCTTGGAGAAAAACTGTTTTTT
abundance: -; v_gene: TRBV10-3; d_gene: -; len: 13; j_gene: TRBJ2-1; CDR3aa: CAINEGGGNEQFF; CDR3nt: TGTGCCATCAATGAGGGGGGCGGGAATGAGCAGTTCTTC
abundance: -; v_gene: TRBV5-1; d_gene: TRBD1; len: 14; j_gene: TRBJ2-3; CDR3aa: CASSFTGGTDTQYF; CDR3nt: TGCGCCAGCAGCTTTACAGGGGGCACAGATACGCAGTATTTT
abundance: -; v_gene: TRBV10-3; d_gene: TRBD2; len: 15; j_gene: TRBJ2-3; CDR3aa: CAISALAGLKDTQYF; CDR3nt: TGTGCCATCAGTGCTCTAGCGGGGTTAAAGGATACGCAGTATTTT
abundance: once; v_gene: TRBV19; d_gene: -; len: 16; j_gene: TRBJ1-4; CDR3aa: CASSVLTGERYEKLFF; CDR3nt: TGTGCCAGTAGTGTGTTAACCGGGGAGAGGTATGAAAAACTGTTTTTT
abundance: -; v_gene: TRBV10-2; d_gene: -; len: 16; j_gene: TRBJ2-5; CDR3aa: CASSELERGRGWAQYF; CDR3nt: TGCGCCAGCAGTGAACTCGAGAGGGGAAGGGGGTGGGCCCAGTACTTC
abundance: -; v_gene: TRBV7-2; d_gene: -; len: 14; j_gene: TRBJ1-3; CDR3aa: CASSIAGSGNTIYF; CDR3nt: TGTGCCAGCAGTATAGCGGGGTCGGGTAACACCATATATTTT
abundance: -; v_gene: TRBV30; d_gene: -; len: 12; j_gene: TRBJ2-5; CDR3aa: CAWSVHQETQYF; CDR3nt: TGTGCCTGGAGTGTTCATCAAGAGACCCAGTACTTC
abundance: -; v_gene: TRBV19; d_gene: -; len: 14; j_gene: TRBJ2-5; CDR3aa: CASSMAGGLETQYF; CDR3nt: TGTGCCAGTAGTATGGCAGGGGGACTAGAGACCCAGTACTTC